Reported below is one T cell receptor (beta chain). These data come from a study of shared clonotypes between healthy human individuals. CD8 cells classed as naive were CD45RO-negative and positively selected for CCR7, excluding terminally differentiated effector memory CD45RA+ cells. The V end lost 4 bases, the J end lost 6 bases, and 16 bases lay between the germline ends. This CDR3 comprises 14 residues. Germline assignment: CDR1 SEHNR and CDR2 FQNEAQ (reference sequence). The table came from immunoSEQ multiplex PCR; TCRdb's copy has only in-frame clones and leaves some out. The repertoire holds under 1 million clones, with roughly 96% as singletons.

The TCR sequence derives from a man in his thirties or forties in good health. The gene calls are TRBV7-9 and TRBJ2-7; D is undetermined. Sequenced input: naive CD8+ T cells sorted from blood. CDR3 DNA: TGTGCCAGCAGCTCCCAAAGTAGCCCTAGCGAGCAGTACTTC. It encodes CASSSQSSPSEQYF.